This T cell receptor (beta chain) was captured by sequencing in a study of T cells after yellow fever vaccination. Trimming left V 2 bases short and J 9 bases short, with 8 bases between. The CDR3 contains 12 residues. Using its own MiXCR run on the 5' RACE reads, TCRdb lists one record per CDR3 protein. Of hundreds of thousands of distinct CDR3 sequences listed, roughly 13% are singletons. This clonotype was counted between two and nine times. This TCR was recovered from a young man who received the YFV17D yellow fever vaccine. The sequencing used PBMCs, collected on the day of the yellow fever booster vaccination. The rearrangement links TRBV12-3 or TRBV12-4 to TRBJ2-1; D not resolved. This CDR3 is CASSLRQIEQFF. CDR3 DNA sequence: TGTGCCAGCAGTTTAAGGCAGATTGAGCAGTTCTTC.